The next 30 T cell receptor beta chains were all read from a single sample in a study of response to subunit inactivated influenza vaccine. TCRdb redid the calling of the RT-PCR reads with MiXCR, one entry per CDR3 protein. The repertoire holds 650,000 to 850,000 distinct CDR3 sequences, with about 15% as singletons. Material: PBMCs from blood, obtained approximately 15 days before vaccination. The receptors stem from a man aged 45-60 years who received an inactivated influenza vaccine.

This clonotype was observed many times. The rearrangement joins TRBV20-1 to TRBJ2-1; tentatively, D is TRBD2 (5 bases). V was shortened by 3 bases and J by 8 bases, with 17 bases between the two germline ends. Per the germline V gene, CDR1 is DFQATT and CDR2 is SNEGSKA (reference sequence). This CDR3 is 14 amino acids long. CDR3 in DNA: TGCAGTGCTAGGGGCCTAGCTTGGATCGATGAGCAGTTCTTC. It yields the protein CSARGLAWIDEQFF.

V is TRBV29-1 and J is TRBJ2-3; TRBD2 matches at 9 bases. Germline loops: CDR1 SQVTM, CDR2 ANQGSEA. The length of the CDR3 is 14 residues. V dropped 7 bases and J dropped 4; count of bases not matched to a gene: 9. CDR3 sequence (DNA): TGCAGCGCCAGCCCCCGACTAGCGGCAGATACGCAGTATTTT. It encodes CSASPRLAADTQYF.

The chain recombines TRBV5-1 with TRBJ2-5, with D possibly matching TRBD1 (6 bases). This CDR3 comprises 15 residues. Trimming took 0 bases from V and 5 from J, leaving 14 bases between them. Germline lookup yields CDR1 SGHRS and CDR2 YFSETQ. The CDR3 spells CASSLEDSRPETQYF. The CDR3 DNA is TGCGCCAGCAGCTTGGAGGACAGTCGCCCTGAGACCCAGTACTTC.

This clonotype was seen only a few times. The chain uses TRBV14 and TRBJ2-5, with 9 nucleotides matching TRBD1. CDR1 and CDR2 (germline): SGHDN, FVKESK. The CDR3 consists of 13 residues. J lost 5 bases, V lost 6 bases, and 4 bases had no gene match. This CDR3 reads CASSHRGHETQYF. The CDR3 nucleotides read TGTGCCAGCAGTCACAGGGGGCATGAGACCCAGTACTTC.

This clonotype appeared a few times. The chain joins TRBV6-2 or TRBV6-3 to TRBJ2-7; 7 positions agree with TRBD1. After removal of 4 bases from V and 9 bases from J, the junction contained 18 bases not matched to a gene. Germline V gene sequence: CDR1 MNHEY, CDR2 SVGEGT. CDR3 length: 16 amino acids. The CDR3 nucleotides read TGTGCCAGCAGTTCCTTCCGGGACAGCGGTTTCCTAGGGCAGTACTTC. It specifies CASSSFRDSGFLGQYF.

This clonotype was detected many times. The DNA for the CDR3 is TGCAGCGCCATACCGGGACAGGGGGCCTTACTAGCCAAAAACATTCAGTACTTC. It codes for CSAIPGQGALLAKNIQYF. The chain is built from TRBV29-1 and TRBJ2-4, with TRBD1 matching over 12 bases. The germline CDR1 and CDR2 sequences are SQVTM and ANQGSEA. Trimming at V came to 7 bases and at J to 0 bases, leaving 13 bases not matched to a gene. This CDR3 is 18 amino acids long.

In DNA, the CDR3 is TGCAGCGCGTACGGACTAGCGGGAGCTGGGGCCAACGTCCTGACTTTC. Translated: CSAYGLAGAGANVLTF. The rearrangement uses TRBV29-1 and TRBJ2-6; 13 nucleotides match TRBD2. The length of the CDR3 is 16 residues. Germline V gene sequence: CDR1 SQVTM, CDR2 ANQGSEA. V lost 7 bases and J lost 2; bases outside the gene matches: 5. Full variable domain (outside the CDR3, taken from reference TRBV29-1 and TRBJ2-6): SAVISQKPSRDICQRGTSLTIQCQVDSQVTMMFWYRQQPGQSLTLIATANQGSEATYESGFVIDKFPISRPNLTFSTLTVSNMSPEDSSIYLCSAYGLAGAGANVLTFGAGSRLTVL.

The CDR3 region is CSARPLAGATGELFF. CDR3 bases: TGCAGTGCTAGACCACTAGCGGGAGCTACCGGGGAGCTGTTTTTT. The chain links TRBV20-1 to TRBJ2-2; 11 bases map to TRBD2. Unmatched junction bases numbered 4, after V lost 2 bases and J lost 5 bases. This CDR3 comprises 15 residues. CDR1 and CDR2 from the germline V gene are DFQATT and SNEGSKA (reference sequence).

This clonotype has a handful of counts. The chain carries TRBV25-1 and TRBJ2-2; possible D gene TRBD1, 6 bases. Germline loops: CDR1 MGHDK, CDR2 SYGVNS. Between the trimmed V and J ends, which lost 8 bases and 3 bases, there was a span of 13 bases. The CDR3 sequence is 14 residues long. The CDR3 here is CASHPRGDTGELFF. DNA for the CDR3: TGTGCCAGCCACCCCAGGGGTGACACCGGGGAGCTGTTTTTT. The full variable domain, rest sourced from reference TRBV25-1 and TRBJ2-2, is EADIYQTPRYLVIGTGKKITLECSQTMGHDKMYWYQQDPGMELHLIHYSYGVNSTEKGDLSSESTVSRIRTEHFPLTLESARPSHTSQYLCASHPRGDTGELFFGEGSRLTVL.

This clonotype was seen ten or more times. The gene calls are TRBV6-5 and TRBJ2-1; D is unclear. Trimming took 7 bases from V and 12 from J, leaving 16 bases between them. The CDR3 sequence is 12 residues long. The germline V gene has CDR1 MNHEY and CDR2 SVGAGI. CDR3: CASTPDHYRQFF. The DNA for the CDR3 is TGTGCCAGCACCCCGGACCACTACAGGCAGTTCTTC.

The chain has TRBV2 and TRBJ1-5; D is perhaps TRBD1 (6 bases). The CDR3 length is 16 residues. Trimming stripped 5 bases from V and 0 bases from J, with 14 bases between. CDR1 and CDR2 (germline): SNHLY, FYNNEI. The CDR3 reads CASSTDSSYSNQPQHF. The CDR3 coding sequence is TGTGCCAGCAGTACGGACAGTTCTTATAGCAATCAGCCCCAGCATTTT.

The chain is built from TRBV5-1 and TRBJ2-7; 10 nucleotides line up with TRBD2. Looked up from germline, CDR1 is SGHRS and CDR2 is YFSETQ. This CDR3 spans 14 amino acids. The junction had 3 bases not matched to a gene; V was cut back by 3 bases and J by 3 bases. The CDR3 sequence: CASSSAGGVYEQYF. The CDR3 coding sequence is TGCGCCAGCAGCTCAGCGGGAGGGGTCTACGAGCAGTACTTC.

This clonotype was seen a handful of times. The junction departs from the called germline gene at one end, perhaps through a read error. The chain recombines TRBV4-2 with TRBJ2-3, with TRBD2 identical over 8 bases. This CDR3 is 15 amino acids long. The germline CDR1 and CDR2 sequences are LGHNA and YNFKEQ. This chain's CDR3 is CASSQNRPREGATLF. In DNA form, the CDR3 reads TGTGCCAGCAGCCAAAATCGCCCCCGGGAGGGCGCTACCCTTTTT.

This clonotype was recorded at least ten times. CDR3 DNA: TGCAGTGCTAGAGATTTAGGAGCTAGCGGGAGGCACGAGCAGTACTTC. It codes for CSARDLGASGRHEQYF. The chain links TRBV20-1 to TRBJ2-7; 11 bases agree with TRBD2. J was trimmed by 5 bases and V by 0 bases; bases with no gene match: 9. The germline gives CDR1 DFQATT, CDR2 SNEGSKA (reference sequence). The CDR3 is 16 amino acids.

This clonotype has a handful of counts. The chain couples TRBV7-8 to TRBJ2-7; 11 nucleotides agree with TRBD2. From germline, CDR1 is SGHVS and CDR2 FQNEAQ. The CDR3 covers 14 residues. The J segment lost 6 bases and the V segment lost 5 bases, leaving 6 bases of the junction unmatched. The chain's CDR3 is CASSQLAGASEQYF. DNA for the CDR3: TGTGCCAGCAGCCAACTAGCGGGGGCCTCCGAGCAGTACTTC.

This clonotype was seen a handful of times. The chain is built from TRBV20-1 and TRBJ2-1; tentative D call: TRBD2 (6 bases). V was cut by 3 bases and J by 11 bases, with 17 bases left in between. CDR1 is DFQATT, CDR2 SNEGSKA, per germline (reference sequence). The CDR3 is made up of 13 amino acids. This CDR3 is CSASRGTAPQQFF. Written as DNA, the CDR3 is TGCAGTGCTAGTCGTGGGACTGCCCCCCAGCAGTTCTTC.

This clonotype was seen a few times. It is unclear where the CDR3 begins or ends on the DNA, so no DNA is shown, and the CDR3 is as TCRdb lists it. CDR3 sequence reads: CASSTTGAAVGSGANVLTF. The chain is built from TRBV21-1 and TRBJ2-6; the table gives TRBD1 as D, unverified against the DNA. TRBV21-1 is termed a pseudogene. The CDR3 length equals 19 residues, ends included.

As for this clonotype: A much bigger clone sits one base away, suggesting this may be a read error. This rearrangement joins TRBV6-2 or TRBV6-3 to TRBJ2-3, with a weak D call TRBD2 (6 bases). The germline CDR1 and CDR2 sequences are MNHEY and SVGEGT. Deletions cut 4 bases from V and 1 base from J, with 12 bases between. The CDR3 covers 15 residues. CDR3 sequence reads: CASSLLPGGTDTQYF. In DNA form, the CDR3 reads TGTGCCAGCAGTTTACTACCGGGGGGCACAGATACGCAGTATTTT.

The rearrangement uses TRBV24-1 and TRBJ2-2, with D perhaps given as TRBD1 or TRBD2 (5 bases each). The CDR3 loop spans 14 amino acids. With 7 bases removed from V and 7 bases from J, the gap between germline ends came to 15 bases. The germline gives CDR1 KGHDR, CDR2 SFDVKD. The CDR3 DNA follows: TGTGCCACCAGGCCCCGAGGGACGGACGGGGAGCTGTTTTTT. As protein: CATRPRGTDGELFF.

The sample holds a few counts of this clonotype. The CDR3 reads CASSSLVVTDTQYF. The CDR3 region has the DNA TGTGCCAGCAGCTCCTTAGTAGTCACAGATACGCAGTATTTT. The chain recombines TRBV7-9 with TRBJ2-3, with D unresolved. The CDR3 extends over 14 amino acids. V was cut by 4 bases and J by 2 bases, with 10 bases left in between. The V gene's germline CDR1 is SEHNR and CDR2 FQNEAQ (reference sequence).

There are a few counts of this clonotype. V and J are TRBV19 and TRBJ2-7; 10 bases fit TRBD1. The CDR3 is 14 amino acids. CDR1 and CDR2 (germline): LNHDA, SQIVND (reference sequence). V lost 4 bases and J lost 5; bases outside the gene matches: 5. DNA of the CDR3: TGTGCCAGTAGTAGAAGGGACAGGGGTAACGAGCAGTACTTC. Translating gives CASSRRDRGNEQYF. Supplemented by reference TRBV19 and TRBJ2-7, the full variable domain reads DGGITQSPKYLFRKEGQNVTLSCEQNLNHDAMYWYRQDPGQGLRLIYYSQIVNDFQKGDIAEGYSVSREKKESFPLTVTSAQKNPTAFYLCASSRRDRGNEQYFGPGTRLTVT.

This clonotype was observed a few times. The chain uses TRBV15 and TRBJ2-1, with D possibly TRBD2 on 6 matching bases. Germline V gene lookup returns CDR1 LNHNV and CDR2 YYDKDF (reference sequence). With 7 bases removed from V and 0 bases from J, the gap between germline ends came to 19 bases. CDR3 length: 17 amino acids. DNA of the CDR3: TGTGCCACCACTCGGTTTGGCGGGGCGAACTCCTACAATGAGCAGTTCTTC. Its translation is CATTRFGGANSYNEQFF.

This clonotype has just a few counts. V is TRBV27 and J is TRBJ2-5, with TRBD1 matching over 7 bases. In germline, CDR1 is MNHEY, CDR2 SMNVEV (reference sequence). Trimming took 2 bases from V and 0 from J; bases not matched to a gene: 3. There are 15 residues in the CDR3. CDR3: CASSLMGQYQETQYF. The CDR3 DNA reads TGTGCCAGCAGTTTAATGGGACAGTACCAAGAGACCCAGTACTTC.

The chain couples TRBV5-1 to TRBJ1-6; D unresolved. Germline CDR1 SGHRS, CDR2 YFSETQ. This CDR3 contains 15 residues. Trimming shortened V by 0 bases and J by 9 bases, and 13 bases separated the two germline ends. CDR3 amino acids: CASSLVYAASSPLHF. CDR3 sequence (DNA): TGCGCCAGCAGCTTGGTTTACGCAGCCAGTTCACCCCTCCACTTT.

CDR3 in amino acids: CSVEDLDGSGRVTDEQYF. The DNA of the CDR3 is TGCAGCGTTGAAGATCTGGACGGCAGCGGGAGGGTGACAGACGAGCAGTACTTC. The chain combines TRBV29-1 with TRBJ2-7, with 10 bases fitting TRBD2. From germline, CDR1 is SQVTM and CDR2 ANQGSEA. The CDR3 runs 18 residues. V shed 0 bases and J 5 bases; nucleotides not matched to a gene: 16.

This chain links TRBV20-1 with TRBJ2-5, with no clear D. Looked up from germline, CDR1 is DFQATT and CDR2 is SNEGSKA (reference sequence). This CDR3 spans 13 amino acids. Trimming took 3 bases from V and 5 from J, leaving 13 bases between them. CDR3 sequence reads: CSASRIHGETQYF. Written as DNA, the CDR3 is TGCAGTGCTAGTAGGATCCACGGGGAGACCCAGTACTTC.

This clonotype was seen a few times. The chain is built from TRBV29-1 and TRBJ2-3, with TRBD1 identical over 9 bases. Germline-derived CDR1 and CDR2 are SQVTM and ANQGSEA. The CDR3 spans 14 residues. The junction had 7 bases not matched to a gene; V was cut back by 6 bases and J by 3 bases. CDR3 sequence reads: CSVAIDRGTDTQYF. CDR3 nucleotides: TGCAGCGTAGCGATCGACAGGGGGACAGATACGCAGTATTTT.

In its sample, this clonotype was seen many times. V is TRBV7-9 and J is TRBJ1-1; D not certain. Trimming cost V 1 base and J 4 bases, with 4 bases left between them. The CDR3 is 12 amino acids. Germline V gene lookup returns CDR1 SEHNR and CDR2 FQNEAQ (reference sequence). DNA for the CDR3: TGTGCCAGCAGCTTAGGGTCCACTGAAGCTTTCTTT. Residues: CASSLGSTEAFF.

This clonotype appeared a few times. The rearrangement joins TRBV20-1 to TRBJ2-3; D unclear. Per germline, CDR1 DFQATT and CDR2 SNEGSKA (reference sequence). CDR3 size: 16 residues. V was shortened by 0 bases and J by 2 bases, with 15 bases between the two germline ends. CDR3 loop: CSARDPIAAFTDTQYF. The CDR3 DNA reads TGCAGTGCTAGAGATCCGATCGCCGCCTTCACAGATACGCAGTATTTT.

This rearrangement joins TRBV5-1 to TRBJ2-5; TRBD1 might be the D (5 bases). Deletions cut 5 bases from V and 1 base from J, with 18 bases between. The CDR3 contains 16 residues. The germline V gene encodes CDR1 SGHRS and CDR2 YFSETQ. CDR3 coding DNA: TGCGCCAGCAGGACCGTCCCAGGGCAAACCCAAGAGACCCAGTACTTC. Translated, it gives CASRTVPGQTQETQYF.